This TCR beta chain was found in a study of T cell responses to AZD1222 COVID-19 vaccine. Per germline, CDR1 LNHDA and CDR2 SQIVND (reference sequence). CDR3 length: 17 amino acids. Trimming took 0 bases from V and 5 from J; bases not matched to a gene: 6. Some clones are missing from TCRdb's copy, which holds only in-frame ones; the method was immunoSEQ multiplex PCR. The sample has approximately 170,000 clones, about 90% seen once. This specimen consisted of peripheral blood, obtained 28 days after the second AZD1222 dose. This sequence was found in an adult who received the AZD1222 COVID-19 vaccine. The chain joins TRBV19 to TRBJ1-6, with 8 bases that match TRBD1. The CDR3 region has the DNA TGTGCCAGTAGTATAGATCGACAGGGGATCGATAATTCACCCCTCCACTTT. Amino acid sequence: CASSIDRQGIDNSPLHF.